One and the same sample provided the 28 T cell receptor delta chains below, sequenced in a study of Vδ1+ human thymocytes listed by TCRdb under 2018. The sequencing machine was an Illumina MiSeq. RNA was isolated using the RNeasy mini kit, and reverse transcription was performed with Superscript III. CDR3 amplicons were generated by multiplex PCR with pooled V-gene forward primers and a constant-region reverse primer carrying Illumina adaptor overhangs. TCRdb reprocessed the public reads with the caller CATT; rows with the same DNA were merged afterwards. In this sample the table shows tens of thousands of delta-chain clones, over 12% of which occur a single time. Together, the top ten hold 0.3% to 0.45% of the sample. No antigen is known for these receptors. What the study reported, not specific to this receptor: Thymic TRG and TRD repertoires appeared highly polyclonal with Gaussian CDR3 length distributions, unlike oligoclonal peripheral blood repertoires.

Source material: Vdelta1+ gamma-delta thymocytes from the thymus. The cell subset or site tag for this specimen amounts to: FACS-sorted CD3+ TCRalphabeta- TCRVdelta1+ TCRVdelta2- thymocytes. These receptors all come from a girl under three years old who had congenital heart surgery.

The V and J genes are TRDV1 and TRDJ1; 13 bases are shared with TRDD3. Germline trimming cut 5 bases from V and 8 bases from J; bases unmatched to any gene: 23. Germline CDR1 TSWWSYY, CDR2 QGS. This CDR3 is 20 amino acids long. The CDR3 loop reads CALGPPSPGVLGDTRLKLIF. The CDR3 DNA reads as TGTGCTCTTGGGCCGCCGTCCCCAGGGGTACTGGGGGATACGCGATTAAAACTCATCTTT.

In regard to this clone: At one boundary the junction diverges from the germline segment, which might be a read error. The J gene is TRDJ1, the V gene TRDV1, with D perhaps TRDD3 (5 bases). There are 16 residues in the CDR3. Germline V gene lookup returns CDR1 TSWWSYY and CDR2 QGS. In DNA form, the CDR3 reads TGTGCTCTCGGGGACGTTCATGGGCCCTACACCGATAAACTCATCTTT. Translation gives CALGDVHGPYTDKLIF.

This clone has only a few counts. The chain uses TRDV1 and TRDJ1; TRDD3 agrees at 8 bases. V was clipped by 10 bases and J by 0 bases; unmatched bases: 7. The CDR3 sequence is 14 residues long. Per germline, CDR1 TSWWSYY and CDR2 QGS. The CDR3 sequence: CAPGTGGYTDKLIF. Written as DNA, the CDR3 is TGTGCTCCTGGTACTGGGGGTTACACCGATAAACTCATCTTT.

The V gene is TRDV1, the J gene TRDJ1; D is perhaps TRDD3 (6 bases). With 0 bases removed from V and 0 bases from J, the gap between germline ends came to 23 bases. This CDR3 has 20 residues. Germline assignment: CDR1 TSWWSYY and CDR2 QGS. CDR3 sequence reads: CALGELLVPILGDYTDKLIF. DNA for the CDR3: TGTGCTCTTGGGGAACTTTTAGTCCCAATACTGGGAGATTACACCGATAAACTCATCTTT.

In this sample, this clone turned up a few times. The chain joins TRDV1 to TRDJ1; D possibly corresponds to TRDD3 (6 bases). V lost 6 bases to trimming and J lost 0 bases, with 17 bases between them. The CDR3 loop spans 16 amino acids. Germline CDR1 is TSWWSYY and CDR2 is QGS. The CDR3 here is CALGLWGVPYTDKLIF. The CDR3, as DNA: TGTGCTCTTGGCCTATGGGGGGTCCCGTACACCGATAAACTCATCTTT.

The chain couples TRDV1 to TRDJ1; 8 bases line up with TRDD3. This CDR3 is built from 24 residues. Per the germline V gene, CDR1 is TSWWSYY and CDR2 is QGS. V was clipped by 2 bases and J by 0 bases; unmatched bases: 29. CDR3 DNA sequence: TGTGCTCTTGGGGAAAAAATTTGGGTCGTTCCTAGGGGGGATAGAGCCAGCAACACCGATAAACTCATCTTT. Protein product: CALGEKIWVVPRGDRASNTDKLIF.

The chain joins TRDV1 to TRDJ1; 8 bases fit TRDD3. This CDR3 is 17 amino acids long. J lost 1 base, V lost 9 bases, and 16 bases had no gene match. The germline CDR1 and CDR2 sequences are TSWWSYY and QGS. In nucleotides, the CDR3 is TGTGCTCTGTTGCCTTCTCCATTTACTGGGGGCACCGATAAACTCATCTTT. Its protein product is CALLPSPFTGGTDKLIF.

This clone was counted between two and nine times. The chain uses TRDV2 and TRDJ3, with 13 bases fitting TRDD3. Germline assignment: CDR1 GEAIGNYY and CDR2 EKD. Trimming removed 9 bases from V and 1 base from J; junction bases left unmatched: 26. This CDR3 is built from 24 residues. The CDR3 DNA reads TGTGCCCCCCATCTTCCTTGTCTTACTGGGGGATACGCGAAGAGGTCCTGGGACACCCGACAGATGTTTTTC. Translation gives CAPHLPCLTGGYAKRSWDTRQMFF.

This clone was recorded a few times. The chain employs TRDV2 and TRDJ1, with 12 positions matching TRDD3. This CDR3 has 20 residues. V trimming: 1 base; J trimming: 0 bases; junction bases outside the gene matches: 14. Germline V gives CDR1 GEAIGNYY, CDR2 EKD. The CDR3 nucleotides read TGTGCCTGTGACACTGAGGGAAACATACTGGGGGATACTTACACCGATAAACTCATCTTT. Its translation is CACDTEGNILGDTYTDKLIF.

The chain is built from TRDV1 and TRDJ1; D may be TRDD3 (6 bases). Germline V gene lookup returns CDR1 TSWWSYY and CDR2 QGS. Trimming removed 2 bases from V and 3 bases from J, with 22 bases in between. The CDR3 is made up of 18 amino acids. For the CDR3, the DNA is TGTGCTCTTGGGGAATATAACAGTCGGAACTGGGAGGCCGATAAACTCATCTTT. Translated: CALGEYNSRNWEADKLIF.

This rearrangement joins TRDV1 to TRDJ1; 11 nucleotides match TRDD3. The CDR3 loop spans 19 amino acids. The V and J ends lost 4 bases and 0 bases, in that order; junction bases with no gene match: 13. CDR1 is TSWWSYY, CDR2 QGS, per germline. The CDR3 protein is CALGVSYPGGYRYTDKLIF. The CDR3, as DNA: TGTGCTCTTGGGGTTTCCTACCCTGGGGGATACCGGTACACCGATAAACTCATCTTT.

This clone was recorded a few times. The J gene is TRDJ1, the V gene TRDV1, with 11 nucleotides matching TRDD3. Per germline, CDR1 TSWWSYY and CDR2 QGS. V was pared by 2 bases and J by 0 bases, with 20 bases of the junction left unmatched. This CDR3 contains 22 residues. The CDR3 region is CALGEAPLPGGYTQDYTDKLIF. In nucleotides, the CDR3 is TGTGCTCTTGGGGAAGCCCCACTTCCTGGGGGATACACACAGGATTACACCGATAAACTCATCTTT.

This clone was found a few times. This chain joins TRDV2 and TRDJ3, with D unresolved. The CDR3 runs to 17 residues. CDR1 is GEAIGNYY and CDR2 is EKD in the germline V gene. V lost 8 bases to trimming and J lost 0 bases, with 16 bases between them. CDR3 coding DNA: TGTGCCTCGACACTCCCACGTAGCTCCTGGGACACCCGACAGATGTTTTTC. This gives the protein CASTLPRSSWDTRQMFF.

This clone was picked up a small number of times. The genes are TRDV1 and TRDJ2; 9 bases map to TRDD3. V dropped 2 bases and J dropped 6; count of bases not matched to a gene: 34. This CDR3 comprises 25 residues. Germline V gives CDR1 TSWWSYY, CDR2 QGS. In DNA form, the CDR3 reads TGTGCTCTTGGGGAAATTAGCTCTTCGGGCCCCCCTCGTACTGGGGGAGAACCAGGGGCAGCACAACTCTTCTTT. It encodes CALGEISSSGPPRTGGEPGAAQLFF.

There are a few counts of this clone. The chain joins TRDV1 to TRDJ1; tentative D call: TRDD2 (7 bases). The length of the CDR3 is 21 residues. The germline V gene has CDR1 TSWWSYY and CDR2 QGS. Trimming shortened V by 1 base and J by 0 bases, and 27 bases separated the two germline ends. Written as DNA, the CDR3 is TGTGCTCTTGGGGAACCGGACTTTTCCTACGGGGGGCTGGGGTACACCGATAAACTCATCTTT. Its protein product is CALGEPDFSYGGLGYTDKLIF.

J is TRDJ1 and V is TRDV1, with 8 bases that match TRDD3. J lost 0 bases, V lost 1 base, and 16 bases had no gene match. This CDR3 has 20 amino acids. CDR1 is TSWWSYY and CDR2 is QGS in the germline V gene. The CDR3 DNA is TGTGCTCTTGGGGAACCTTATTTCCTAGCCCTGGGGGAACACACCGATAAACTCATCTTT. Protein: CALGEPYFLALGEHTDKLIF.

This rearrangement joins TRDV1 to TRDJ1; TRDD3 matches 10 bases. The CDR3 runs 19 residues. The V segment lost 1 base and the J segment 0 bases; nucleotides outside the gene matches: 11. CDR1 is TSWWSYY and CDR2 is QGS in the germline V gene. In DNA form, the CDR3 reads TGTGCTCTTGGGGAACCCCCTGTACTGGGGGATGCGTACACCGATAAACTCATCTTT. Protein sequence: CALGEPPVLGDAYTDKLIF.

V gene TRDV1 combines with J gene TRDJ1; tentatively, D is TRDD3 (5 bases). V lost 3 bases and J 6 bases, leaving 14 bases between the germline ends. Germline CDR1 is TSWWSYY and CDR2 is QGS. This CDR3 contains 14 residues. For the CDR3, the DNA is TGTGCTCTTGGGGATACATTAATGGGGAATAAACTCATCTTT. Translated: CALGDTLMGNKLIF.

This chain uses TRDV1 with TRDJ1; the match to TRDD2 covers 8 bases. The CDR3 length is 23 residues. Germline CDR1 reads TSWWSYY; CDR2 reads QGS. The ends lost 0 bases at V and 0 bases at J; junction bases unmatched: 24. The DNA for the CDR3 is TGTGCTCTTGGGGAACTGGTCCCTTCCTATAGTACTGGCCGCGAGGGGTACACCGATAAACTCATCTTT. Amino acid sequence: CALGELVPSYSTGREGYTDKLIF.

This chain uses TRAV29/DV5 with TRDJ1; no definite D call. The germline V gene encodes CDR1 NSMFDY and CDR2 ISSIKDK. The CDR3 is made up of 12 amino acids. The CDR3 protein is CAASHTTDKLIF. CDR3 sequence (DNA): TGTGCCGCATCCCACACGACCGATAAACTCATCTTT.

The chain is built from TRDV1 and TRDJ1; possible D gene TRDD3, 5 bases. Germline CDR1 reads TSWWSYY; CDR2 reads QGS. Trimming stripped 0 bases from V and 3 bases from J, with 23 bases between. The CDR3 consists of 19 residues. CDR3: CALGELEAGTELQADKLIF. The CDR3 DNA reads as TGTGCTCTTGGGGAACTTGAGGCGGGGACTGAATTACAGGCCGATAAACTCATCTTT.

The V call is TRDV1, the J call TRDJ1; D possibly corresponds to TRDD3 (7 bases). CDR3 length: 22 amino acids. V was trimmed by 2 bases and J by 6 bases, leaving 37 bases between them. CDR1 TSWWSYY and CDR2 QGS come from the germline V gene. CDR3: CALGEFHSFPPTTGASSYKLIF. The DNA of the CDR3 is TGTGCTCTTGGGGAATTCCATTCCTTCCCTCCAACTACTGGGGCATCCTCTTATAAACTCATCTTT.

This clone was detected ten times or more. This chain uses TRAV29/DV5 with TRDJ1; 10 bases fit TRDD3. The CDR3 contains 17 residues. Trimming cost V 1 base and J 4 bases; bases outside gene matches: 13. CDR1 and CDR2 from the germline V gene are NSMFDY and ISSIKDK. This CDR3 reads CAASPPNWGMRFDKLIF. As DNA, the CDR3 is TGTGCAGCAAGCCCACCTAACTGGGGGATGCGGTTCGATAAACTCATCTTT.

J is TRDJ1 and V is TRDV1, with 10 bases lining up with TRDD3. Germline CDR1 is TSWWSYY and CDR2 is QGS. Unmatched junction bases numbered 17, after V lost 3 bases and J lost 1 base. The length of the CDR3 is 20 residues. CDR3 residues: CALGEPSDWGIELLTDKLIF. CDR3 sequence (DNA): TGTGCTCTTGGGGAGCCTAGCGACTGGGGGATTGAACTTCTCACCGATAAACTCATCTTT.

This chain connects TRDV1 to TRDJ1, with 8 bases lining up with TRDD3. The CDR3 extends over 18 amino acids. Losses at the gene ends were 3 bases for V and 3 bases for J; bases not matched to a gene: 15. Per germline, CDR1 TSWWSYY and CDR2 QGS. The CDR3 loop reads CALGDLNGGSPLADKLIF. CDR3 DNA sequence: TGTGCTCTTGGGGACCTCAATGGGGGATCCCCCTTGGCCGATAAACTCATCTTT.

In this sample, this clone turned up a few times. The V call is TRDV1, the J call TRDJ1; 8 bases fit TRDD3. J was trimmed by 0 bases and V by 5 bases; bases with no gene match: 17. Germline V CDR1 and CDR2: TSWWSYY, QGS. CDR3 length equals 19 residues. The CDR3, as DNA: TGTGCTCTTGGGCCGCGACTTCCAAAGGGATACGTTTACACCGATAAACTCATCTTT. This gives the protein CALGPRLPKGYVYTDKLIF.

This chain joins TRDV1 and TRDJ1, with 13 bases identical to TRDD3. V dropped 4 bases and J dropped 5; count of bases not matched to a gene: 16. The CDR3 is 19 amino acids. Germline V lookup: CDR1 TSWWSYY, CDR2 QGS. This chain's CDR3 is CALGGPGGTGGYAGDKLIF. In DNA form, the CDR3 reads TGTGCTCTTGGGGGCCCAGGGGGTACTGGGGGATACGCTGGGGATAAACTCATCTTT.

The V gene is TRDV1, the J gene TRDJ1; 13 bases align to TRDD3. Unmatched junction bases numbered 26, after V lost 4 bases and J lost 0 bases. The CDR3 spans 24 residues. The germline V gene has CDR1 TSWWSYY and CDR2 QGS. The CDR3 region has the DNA TGTGCTCTTGGGGTCCAGGCCAGACTACTGGGGGATACGCTGAGGAGGATAAACACCGATAAACTCATCTTT. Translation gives CALGVQARLLGDTLRRINTDKLIF.